The 32 T cell receptor beta chains below all came from one sample that was sequenced in a study of blood T cell repertoires in COVID-19. Using immunoSEQ multiplex PCR, the repertoire was profiled, and TCRdb retains in-frame clones only, with some absent. This table has around 62,000 clones, 85% appearing once. What was sequenced was peripheral blood. Every receptor here comes from a man over 45 with acute or convalescent COVID-19.

The chain carries TRBV5-1 and TRBJ1-4; D is unclear. CDR1 is SGHRS and CDR2 is YFSETQ in the germline V gene. Trimming stripped 5 bases from V and 7 bases from J, with 9 bases between. This CDR3 region has 12 residues. This CDR3 is CASSRDSEKLFF. Written as DNA, the CDR3 is TGCGCCAGCAGTCGTGATAGTGAAAAACTGTTTTTT. The variable domain in full, completed from reference TRBV5-1 and TRBJ1-4, reads KAGVTQTPRYLIKTRGQQVTLSCSPISGHRSVSWYQQTPGQGLQFLFEYFSETQRNKGNFPGRFSGRQFSNSRSEMNVSTLELGDSALYLCASSRDSEKLFFGSGTQLSVL.

The chain is built from TRBV2 and TRBJ2-7; 10 positions match TRBD2. V was clipped by 5 bases and J by 0 bases; unmatched bases: 16. Germline V gene sequence: CDR1 SNHLY, CDR2 FYNNEI. The CDR3 totals 19 residues. The CDR3: CASSTGTAGGKQSSYEQYF. CDR3 nucleotide sequence: TGTGCCAGCAGTACAGGGACAGCGGGGGGGAAACAAAGCTCCTACGAGCAGTACTTC.

V usage is TRBV5-1 and J usage is TRBJ2-7; D is ambiguous. Trimming took off 2 bases at V and 6 bases at J, with 18 bases between the two ends. The CDR3 extends over 15 amino acids. Germline-derived CDR1 and CDR2 are SGHRS and YFSETQ. The CDR3 protein is CASSFFLSVLREQYV. The CDR3 DNA reads as TGCGCCAGCAGCTTCTTCCTTTCCGTTCTTCGCGAGCAGTACGTC.

The chain has TRBV3-1 (or the pseudogene TRBV3-2) and TRBJ1-1, with TRBD1 matching over 9 bases. This CDR3 comprises 18 residues. CDR1 and CDR2 (germline): LGHDT, YNNKEL (reference sequence). V dropped 6 bases and J dropped 8; count of bases not matched to a gene: 22. CDR3 residues: CASRGRSGTGRSLTEAFF. The CDR3, as DNA: TGTGCCAGCAGAGGAAGATCCGGGACAGGGCGAAGTTTGACGGAAGCTTTCTTT.

The rearrangement links TRBV29-1 to TRBJ1-2; D not certain. The germline CDR1 and CDR2 sequences are SQVTM and ANQGSEA. The CDR3 runs to 11 residues. V dropped 4 bases and J dropped 1 base, with 4 bases sitting between them. DNA of the CDR3: TGCAGCGTTGGCGGTAACTATGGCTACACCTTC. Amino acids: CSVGGNYGYTF.

The genes are TRBV5-1 and TRBJ2-3, with D perhaps matching TRBD2 (5 bases). CDR1 is SGHRS and CDR2 is YFSETQ in the germline V gene. The V and J ends lost 6 bases and 1 base respectively, with 12 bases between them. CDR3 length: 14 residues. The CDR3 loop is CASKEDGGTDTQYF. The CDR3 nucleotides read TGCGCCAGCAAGGAGGACGGGGGCACAGATACGCAGTATTTT.

V is TRBV24-1 and J is TRBJ2-5; maybe TRBD2 (6 bases). Germline CDR1 is KGHDR and CDR2 is SFDVKD. This CDR3 contains 15 residues. V was pared by 1 base and J by 2 bases, with 10 bases between. For the CDR3, the DNA is TGTGCCACCAGTGATTTACGGGACTCTCAAGAGACCCAGTACTTC. It is translated as CATSDLRDSQETQYF.

In its sample, this clone was seen a few times. CDR3 residues: CASSYLGADQPQHF. CDR3 coding DNA: TGTGCCAGCAGTTACTTAGGGGCAGACCAGCCCCAGCATTTT. V gene TRBV6-5 combines with J gene TRBJ1-5, with D tentatively TRBD1 (5 bases). Between the trimmed V and J ends, which lost 1 base and 7 bases, there was a span of 11 bases. Germline V gene lookup returns CDR1 MNHEY and CDR2 SVGAGI. The CDR3 has 14 amino acids.

This chain joins TRBV6-5 and TRBJ1-2, with TRBD1 matching over 11 bases. V was clipped by 0 bases and J by 8 bases; unmatched bases: 8. This CDR3 has 16 amino acids. From germline, CDR1 is MNHEY and CDR2 SVGAGI. The CDR3 region has the DNA TGTGCCAGCAGTTACTCGACTGGACAGGGGGCGCAGGGCTACACCTTC. Encoded protein: CASSYSTGQGAQGYTF.

The rearrangement joins TRBV6-1 to TRBJ2-1; 9 positions agree with TRBD2. This CDR3 region has 18 residues. CDR1 and CDR2 from the germline V gene are MNHNS and SASEGT. After removal of 0 bases from V and 7 bases from J, the junction contained 13 bases not matched to a gene. The CDR3, as DNA: TGTGCCAGCAGTGAAGCTCATCCCTCTAGCGGGGTGGGAAATGAGCAGTTCTTC. As protein: CASSEAHPSSGVGNEQFF.

This clone was seen once. The rearrangement joins TRBV27 to TRBJ2-3, with D possibly matching TRBD2 (7 bases). The length of the CDR3 is 15 residues. Deletions cut 3 bases from V and 4 bases from J, with 14 bases between. CDR1 MNHEY and CDR2 SMNVEV come from the germline V gene (reference sequence). CDR3 DNA sequence: TGTGCCAGCAGTTTTGGGGGGGCAAGGGCAGATACGCAGTATTTT. Translated, it gives CASSFGGARADTQYF.

The chain recombines TRBV27 with TRBJ2-5, with D perhaps matching TRBD2 (5 bases). CDR3 length equals 15 residues. The ends were cut back, 6 bases at V and 1 base at J, with 15 bases in the middle. The germline V gene encodes CDR1 MNHEY and CDR2 SMNVEV (reference sequence). The CDR3 DNA is TGTGCCAGCAGCCGAACGGCGGGCGGCCAAGAGACCCAGTACTTC. It specifies CASSRTAGGQETQYF.

The chain links TRBV7-9 to TRBJ1-5, with TRBD1 as a possible D gene (5 bases). CDR3 length: 17 amino acids. V was trimmed by 0 bases and J by 6 bases, leaving 18 bases between them. Germline lookup yields CDR1 SEHNR and CDR2 FQNEAQ (reference sequence). CDR3 nucleotides: TGTGCCAGCAGCTTAGCGTATAGTCGGGGGGTCGGTCAGCCCCAGCATTTT. Encoded protein: CASSLAYSRGVGQPQHF.

V and J are TRBV6-5 and TRBJ1-6, with D maybe TRBD1 (6 bases). V was trimmed by 7 bases and J by 9 bases, leaving 13 bases between them. This CDR3 contains 13 residues. CDR1 is MNHEY and CDR2 is SVGAGI in the germline V gene. In DNA, the CDR3 is TGTGCCAGCACGGGGCAGGGGAGTTCACCCCTCCACTTT. Its translation: CASTGQGSSPLHF.

The V call is TRBV3-1 (or the pseudogene TRBV3-2), the J call TRBJ2-5, with TRBD1 identical over 9 bases. Germline V gene data show CDR1 as LGHDT and CDR2 as YNNKEL (reference sequence). V lost 2 bases and J lost 3; bases outside the gene matches: 7. The CDR3 loop spans 16 amino acids. Here the CDR3 DNA reads TGTGCCAGCAGCCAACCCAGTGGGGACAGGGAAGAGACCCAGTACTTC. Its protein is CASSQPSGDREETQYF.

V gene TRBV27 combines with J gene TRBJ2-1, with D possibly being TRBD1 (6 bases). Germline V gives CDR1 MNHEY, CDR2 SMNVEV (reference sequence). This CDR3 is built from 13 residues. Between the trimmed V and J ends, which lost 8 bases and 7 bases, there was a span of 15 bases. As DNA, the CDR3 is TGTGCCAGCGGCTCCTACAGGGTGAATGAGCAGTTCTTC. As protein: CASGSYRVNEQFF.

The chain links TRBV11-3 to TRBJ2-3; no firm D call. Between the trimmed V and J ends, which lost 1 base and 7 bases, there was a span of 9 bases. In germline, CDR1 is SGHNT, CDR2 YENEEA. The CDR3 runs 13 residues. For the CDR3, the DNA is TGTGCCAGCAGCTTAGGGGCATCAAATACGCAGTATTTT. This codes for CASSLGASNTQYF.

This clone was seen only once. The gene calls are TRBV7-3 and TRBJ2-2, with no clear D. There are 13 residues in the CDR3. CDR1 SGHTA and CDR2 FQGTGA come from the germline V gene. The V gene lost 3 bases and the J gene lost 3 bases, with 5 bases spanning the gap. The CDR3 bases are TGTGCCAGCAGCTTGGCTTACACCGGGGAGCTGTTTTTT. Its protein is CASSLAYTGELFF.

The chain has TRBV3-1 (or the pseudogene TRBV3-2) and TRBJ2-7; TRBD2 might be the D (5 bases). V dropped 1 base and J dropped 3 bases, with 10 bases sitting between them. From germline, CDR1 is LGHDT and CDR2 YNNKEL (reference sequence). This CDR3 spans 14 amino acids. CDR3 amino acids: CASSQGTGFYEQYF. In DNA form, the CDR3 reads TGTGCCAGCAGCCAAGGAACGGGGTTCTACGAGCAGTACTTC.

This chain joins TRBV7-3 and TRBJ2-1; 9 positions agree with TRBD1. Losses at the gene ends were 0 bases for V and 8 bases for J; bases not matched to a gene: 5. The V gene's germline CDR1 is SGHTA and CDR2 FQGTGA. CDR3 length equals 15 residues. The CDR3, as DNA: TGTGCCAGCAGCTTAACAGGGACAGGGTTTGATGAGCAGTTCTTC. Translated: CASSLTGTGFDEQFF. Combining the CDR3 with reference TRBV7-3 and TRBJ2-1 gives the whole variable domain GAGVSQTPSNKVTEKGKYVELRCDPISGHTALYWYRQSLGQGPEFLIYFQGTGAADDSGLPNDRFFAVRPEGSVSTLKIQRTERGDSAVYLCASSLTGTGFDEQFFGPGTRLTVL.

J is TRBJ2-7 and V is TRBV29-1; TRBD1 matches at 7 bases. This CDR3 has 14 amino acids. The trim removed 4 bases at V and 6 bases at J, leaving 12 bases unmatched. From germline, CDR1 is SQVTM and CDR2 ANQGSEA. This CDR3 is CSVARGIPSTEQYF. The CDR3 DNA reads TGCAGCGTTGCCAGGGGGATACCCTCCACCGAGCAGTACTTC.

This clone appeared a single time. The chain is built from TRBV5-5 and TRBJ1-1, with D perhaps matching TRBD1 (5 bases). Trimming took 0 bases from V and 3 from J, leaving 21 bases between them. CDR1 is SGHKS, CDR2 YYEKEE, per germline (reference sequence). The CDR3 runs 18 residues. The CDR3, as DNA: TGTGCCAGCAGCTTGGGCCCCCCGAGGCAGGGACTTTACACTGAAGCTTTCTTT. This codes for CASSLGPPRQGLYTEAFF.

This clone showed up just once. V usage is TRBV27 and J usage is TRBJ2-7; 8 bases match TRBD2. V shed 5 bases and J 4 bases; nucleotides not matched to a gene: 7. CDR1 is MNHEY and CDR2 is SMNVEV in the germline V gene (reference sequence). The CDR3 covers 14 residues. This CDR3 reads CASSPYGGGYEQYF. Written as DNA, the CDR3 is TGTGCCAGCAGTCCCTACGGGGGGGGGTACGAGCAGTACTTC.

The V gene is TRBV7-6, the J gene TRBJ2-7; TRBD2 agrees at 8 bases. The trim removed 1 base at V and 3 bases at J, leaving 5 bases unmatched. Germline V gene lookup returns CDR1 SGHVS and CDR2 FNYEAQ. The CDR3 is 15 amino acids. The CDR3 DNA sequence: TGTGCCAGCAGCTTAGGCCTGAGCGGGGGCTACGAGCAGTACTTC. Encoded protein: CASSLGLSGGYEQYF. Looking up the rest from reference TRBV7-6 and TRBJ2-7 gives the full variable domain: GAGVSQSPRYKVTKRGQDVALRCDPISGHVSLYWYRQALGQGPEFLTYFNYEAQQDKSGLPNDRFSAERPEGSISTLTIQRTEQRDSAMYRCASSLGLSGGYEQYFGPGTRLTVT.

V and J are TRBV7-8 and TRBJ2-5, with D possibly being TRBD2 (6 bases). V lost 0 bases to trimming and J lost 5 bases, with 13 bases between them. In germline, CDR1 is SGHVS, CDR2 FQNEAQ. The CDR3 extends over 15 amino acids. The CDR3, as DNA: TGTGCCAGCAGCTTAGCCGGCGCTGGGGGGGAGACCCAGTACTTC. It codes for CASSLAGAGGETQYF. Variable domain in full (rest from reference TRBV7-8 and TRBJ2-5): GAGVSQSPRYKVAKRGQDVALRCDPISGHVSLFWYQQALGQGPEFLTYFQNEAQLDKSGLPSDRFFAERPEGSVSTLKIQRTQQEDSAVYLCASSLAGAGGETQYFGPGTRLLVL.

V usage is TRBV6-2 or TRBV6-3 and J usage is TRBJ2-6; D is perhaps TRBD1 (6 bases). The V end was cut by 5 bases, the J end by 3 bases, with 11 bases between. The CDR3 has 15 amino acids. The germline CDR1 and CDR2 sequences are MNHEY and SVGEGT. The CDR3 DNA sequence: TGTGCCAGCAGTAGGGGGACACATGGGGCCAACGTCCTGACTTTC. It yields the protein CASSRGTHGANVLTF.

The rearrangement uses TRBV11-1 and TRBJ2-1; 12 bases line up with TRBD2. Trimming removed 2 bases from V and 15 bases from J; junction bases left unmatched: 5. In germline, CDR1 is SGHAT, CDR2 FQDESV (reference sequence). CDR3 size: 13 residues. In DNA, the CDR3 is TGTGCCAGCAGCTTATCTAGCGGGGGGGCCCTGTTCTTC. Its translation: CASSLSSGGALFF.

This chain joins TRBV29-1 and TRBJ2-7; 10 nucleotides align to TRBD1. This CDR3 comprises 12 residues. V shed 7 bases, J shed 7 bases, and the junction held 7 bases outside the gene matches. Germline V CDR1 and CDR2: SQVTM, ANQGSEA. The CDR3 protein is CSAGQGGLEQYF. The CDR3 DNA reads as TGCAGCGCCGGACAGGGGGGGTTGGAGCAGTACTTC.

The table lists this clone with a few counts. The J gene is TRBJ2-5, the V gene TRBV5-4; 8 nucleotides align to TRBD1. The CDR3 has 14 residues. Germline lookup yields CDR1 SGHNT and CDR2 YYREEE (reference sequence). The V segment lost 2 bases and the J segment 1 base; nucleotides outside the gene matches: 1. CDR3 nucleotide sequence: TGTGCCAGCAGCTTTGGACAGGGCCAAGAGACCCAGTACTTC. Protein: CASSFGQGQETQYF.

This chain uses TRBV6-5 with TRBJ2-7; 7 nucleotides match TRBD1. This CDR3 is built from 13 residues. Trimming cost V 5 bases and J 3 bases; bases outside gene matches: 4. Per the germline V gene, CDR1 is MNHEY and CDR2 is SVGAGI. The CDR3: CASSPGDSYEQYV. As DNA, the CDR3 is TGTGCCAGCAGTCCCGGGGACAGCTACGAGCAGTACGTC.

The chain employs TRBV11-3 and TRBJ2-3; D perhaps matches TRBD2 (6 bases). CDR1 is SGHNT, CDR2 YENEEA, per germline. The germline V and J ends were trimmed by 1 base and 8 bases, with 16 bases remaining between them. The CDR3 is made up of 15 amino acids. CDR3: CASSLGDSRVGTQYF. The CDR3 DNA is TGTGCCAGCAGCTTAGGGGACTCCCGTGTAGGTACGCAGTATTTT.

This clone appeared once. The V and J genes are TRBV25-1 and TRBJ1-1; 7 bases are a match to TRBD1. V was pared by 5 bases and J by 2 bases, with 5 bases of the junction left unmatched. Germline V gene data show CDR1 as MGHDK and CDR2 as SYGVNS. This CDR3 region has 14 residues. Written as DNA, the CDR3 is TGTGCCAGCAGTAAGACAGGGTTTAACACTGAAGCTTTCTTT. It yields the protein CASSKTGFNTEAFF.